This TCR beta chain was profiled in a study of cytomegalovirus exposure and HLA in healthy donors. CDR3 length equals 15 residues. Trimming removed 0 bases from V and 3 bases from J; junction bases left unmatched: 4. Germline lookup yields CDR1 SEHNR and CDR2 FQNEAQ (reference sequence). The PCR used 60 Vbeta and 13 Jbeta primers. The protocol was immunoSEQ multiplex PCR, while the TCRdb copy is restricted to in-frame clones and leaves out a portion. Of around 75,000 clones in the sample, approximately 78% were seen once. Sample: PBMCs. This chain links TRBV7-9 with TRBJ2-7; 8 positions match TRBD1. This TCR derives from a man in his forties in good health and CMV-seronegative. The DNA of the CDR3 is TGTGCCAGCAGCTTAGCGCTCACAGGGGGCTACGAGCAGTACTTC. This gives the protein CASSLALTGGYEQYF.